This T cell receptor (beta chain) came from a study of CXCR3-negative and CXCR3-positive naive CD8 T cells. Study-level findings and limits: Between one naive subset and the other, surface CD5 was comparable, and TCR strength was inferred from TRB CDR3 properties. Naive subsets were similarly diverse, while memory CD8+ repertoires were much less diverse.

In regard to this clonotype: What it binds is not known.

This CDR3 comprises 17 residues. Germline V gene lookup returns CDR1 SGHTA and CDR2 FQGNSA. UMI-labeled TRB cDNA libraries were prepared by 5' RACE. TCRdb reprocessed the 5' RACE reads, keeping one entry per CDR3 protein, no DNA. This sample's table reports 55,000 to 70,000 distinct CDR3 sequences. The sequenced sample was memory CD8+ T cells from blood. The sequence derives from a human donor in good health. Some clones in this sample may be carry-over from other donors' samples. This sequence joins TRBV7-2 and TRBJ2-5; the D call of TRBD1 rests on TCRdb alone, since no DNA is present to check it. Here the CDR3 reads CASSLEPGGSLEETQYF.